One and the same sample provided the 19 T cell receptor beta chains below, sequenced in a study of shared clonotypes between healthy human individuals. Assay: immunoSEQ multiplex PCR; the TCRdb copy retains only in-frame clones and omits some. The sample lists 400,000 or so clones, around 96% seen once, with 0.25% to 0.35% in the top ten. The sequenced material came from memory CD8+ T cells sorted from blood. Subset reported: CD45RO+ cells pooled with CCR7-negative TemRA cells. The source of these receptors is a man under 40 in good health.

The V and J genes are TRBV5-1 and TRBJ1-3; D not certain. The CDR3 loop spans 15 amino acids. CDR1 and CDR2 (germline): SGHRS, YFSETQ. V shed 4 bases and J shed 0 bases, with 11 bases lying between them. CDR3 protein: CASSVDASSGNTIYF. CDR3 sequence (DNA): TGCGCCAGCAGCGTGGACGCCAGCTCTGGAAACACCATATATTTT.

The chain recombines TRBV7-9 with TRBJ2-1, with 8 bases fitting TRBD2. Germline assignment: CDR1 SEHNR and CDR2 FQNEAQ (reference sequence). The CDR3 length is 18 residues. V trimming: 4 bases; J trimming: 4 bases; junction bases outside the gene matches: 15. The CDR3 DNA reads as TGTGCCAGCAGCTCCACTAGCGGCACTATTCTGGAGTACAATGAGCAGTTCTTC. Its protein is CASSSTSGTILEYNEQFF.

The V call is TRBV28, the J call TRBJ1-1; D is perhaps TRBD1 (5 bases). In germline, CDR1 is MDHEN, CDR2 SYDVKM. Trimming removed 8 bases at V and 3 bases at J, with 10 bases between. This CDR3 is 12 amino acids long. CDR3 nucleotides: TGTGCCAGCTTGTGGGGGGACACTGAAGCTTTCTTT. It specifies CASLWGDTEAFF.

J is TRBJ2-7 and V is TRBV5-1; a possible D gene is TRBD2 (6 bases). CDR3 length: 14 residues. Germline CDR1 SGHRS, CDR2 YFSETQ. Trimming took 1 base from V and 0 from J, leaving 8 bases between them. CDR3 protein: CASSLQRVSYEQYF. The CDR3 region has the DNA TGCGCCAGCAGCTTGCAGCGGGTCTCCTACGAGCAGTACTTC.

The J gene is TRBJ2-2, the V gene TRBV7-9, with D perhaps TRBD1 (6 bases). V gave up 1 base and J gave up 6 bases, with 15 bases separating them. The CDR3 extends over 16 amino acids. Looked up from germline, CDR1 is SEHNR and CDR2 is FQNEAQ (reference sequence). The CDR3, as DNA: TGTGCCAGCAGCTTAGTTCCCAGGGGTAAAGCCGGGGAGCTGTTTTTT. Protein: CASSLVPRGKAGELFF.

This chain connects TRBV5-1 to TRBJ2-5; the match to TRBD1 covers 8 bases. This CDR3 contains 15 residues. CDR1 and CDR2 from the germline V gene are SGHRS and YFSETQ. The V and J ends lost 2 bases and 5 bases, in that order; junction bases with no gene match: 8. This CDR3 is CASSFRRGRRETQYF. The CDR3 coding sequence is TGCGCCAGCAGCTTCCGCAGGGGGCGACGGGAGACCCAGTACTTC.

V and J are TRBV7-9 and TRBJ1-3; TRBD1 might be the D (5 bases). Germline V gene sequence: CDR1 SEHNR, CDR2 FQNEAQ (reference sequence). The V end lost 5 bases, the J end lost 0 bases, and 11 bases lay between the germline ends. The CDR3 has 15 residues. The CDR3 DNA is TGTGCCAGCAGCGCGGGACTGAACTCTGGAAACACCATATATTTT. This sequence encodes CASSAGLNSGNTIYF.

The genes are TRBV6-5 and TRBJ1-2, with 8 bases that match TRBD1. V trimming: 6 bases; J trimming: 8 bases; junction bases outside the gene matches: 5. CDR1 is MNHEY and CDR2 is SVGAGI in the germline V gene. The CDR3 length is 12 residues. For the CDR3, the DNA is TGTGCCAGCAGAAGGACAGGGCTCGGCTACACCTTC. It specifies CASRRTGLGYTF.

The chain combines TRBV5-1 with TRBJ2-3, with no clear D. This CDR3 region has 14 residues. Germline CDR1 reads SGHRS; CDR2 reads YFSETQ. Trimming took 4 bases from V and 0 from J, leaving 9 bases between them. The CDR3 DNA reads TGCGCCAGCAGCCCAGCAGGCAGCACAGATACGCAGTATTTT. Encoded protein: CASSPAGSTDTQYF.

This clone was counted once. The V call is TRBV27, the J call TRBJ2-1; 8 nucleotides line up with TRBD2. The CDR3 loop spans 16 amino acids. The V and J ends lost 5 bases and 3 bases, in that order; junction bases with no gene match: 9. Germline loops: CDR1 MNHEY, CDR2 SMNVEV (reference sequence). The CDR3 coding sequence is TGTGCCAGCAGTCCGAGCGGGAGCTTGGTCTACAATGAGCAGTTCTTC. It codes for CASSPSGSLVYNEQFF.

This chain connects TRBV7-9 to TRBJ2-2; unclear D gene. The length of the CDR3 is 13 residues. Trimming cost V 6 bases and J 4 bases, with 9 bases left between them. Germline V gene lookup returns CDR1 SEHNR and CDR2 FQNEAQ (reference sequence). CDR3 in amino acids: CASRSLGTGELFF. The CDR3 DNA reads TGTGCCAGCAGGTCTTTGGGCACCGGGGAGCTGTTTTTT.

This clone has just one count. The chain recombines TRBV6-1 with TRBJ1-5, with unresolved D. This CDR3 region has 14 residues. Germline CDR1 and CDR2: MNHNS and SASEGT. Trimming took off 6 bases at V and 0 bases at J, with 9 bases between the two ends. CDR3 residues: CASRLTVSNQPQHF. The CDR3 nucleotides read TGTGCCAGCAGACTAACCGTTAGCAATCAGCCCCAGCATTTT.

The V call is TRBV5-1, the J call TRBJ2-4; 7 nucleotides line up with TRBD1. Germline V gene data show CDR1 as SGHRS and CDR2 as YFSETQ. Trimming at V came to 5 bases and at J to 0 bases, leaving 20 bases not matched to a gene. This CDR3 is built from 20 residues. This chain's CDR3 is CASRPGTAWPFLLAKNIQYF. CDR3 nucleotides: TGCGCCAGCAGACCTGGGACAGCTTGGCCCTTCCTACTAGCCAAAAACATTCAGTACTTC.

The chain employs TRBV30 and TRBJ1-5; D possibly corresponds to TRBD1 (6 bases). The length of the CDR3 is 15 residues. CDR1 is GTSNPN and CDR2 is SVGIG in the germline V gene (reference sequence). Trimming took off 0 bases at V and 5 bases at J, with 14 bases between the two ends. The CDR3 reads CAWSVSGGPHQPQHF. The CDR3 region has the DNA TGTGCCTGGAGTGTTTCTGGGGGGCCCCATCAGCCCCAGCATTTT.

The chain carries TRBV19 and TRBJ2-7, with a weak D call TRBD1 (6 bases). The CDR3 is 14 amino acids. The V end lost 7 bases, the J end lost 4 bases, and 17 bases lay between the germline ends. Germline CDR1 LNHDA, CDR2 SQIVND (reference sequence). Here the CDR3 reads CASKLVQGSYEQYF. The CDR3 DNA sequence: TGTGCCAGTAAGCTTGTCCAGGGGAGTTACGAGCAGTACTTC.

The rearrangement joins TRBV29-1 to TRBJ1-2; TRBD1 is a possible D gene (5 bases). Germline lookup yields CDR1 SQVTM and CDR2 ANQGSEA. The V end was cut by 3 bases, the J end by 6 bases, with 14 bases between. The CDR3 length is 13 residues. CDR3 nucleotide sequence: TGCAGCGTTGACCAGGCCTGGGACGATGGCTACACCTTC. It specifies CSVDQAWDDGYTF.

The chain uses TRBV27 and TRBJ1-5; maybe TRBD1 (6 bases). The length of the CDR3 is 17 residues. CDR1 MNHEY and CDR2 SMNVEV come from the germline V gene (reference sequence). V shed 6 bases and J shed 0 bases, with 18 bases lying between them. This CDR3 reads CASRDRGALLSNQPQHF. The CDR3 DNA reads TGTGCCAGCAGGGATCGGGGGGCACTTCTTAGCAATCAGCCCCAGCATTTT.

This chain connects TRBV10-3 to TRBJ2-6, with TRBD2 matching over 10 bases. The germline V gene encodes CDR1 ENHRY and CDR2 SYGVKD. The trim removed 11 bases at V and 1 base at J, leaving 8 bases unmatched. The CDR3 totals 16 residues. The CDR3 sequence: CASTSGDFSGANVLTF. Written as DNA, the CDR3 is TGTGCCTCAACTAGCGGGGACTTTTCTGGGGCCAACGTCCTGACTTTC.

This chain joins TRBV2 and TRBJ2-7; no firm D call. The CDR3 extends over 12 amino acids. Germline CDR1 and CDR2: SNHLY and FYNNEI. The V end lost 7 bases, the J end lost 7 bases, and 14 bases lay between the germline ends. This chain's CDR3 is CASNPIPGEQYF. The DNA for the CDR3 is TGTGCCAGCAATCCCATCCCTGGAGAGCAGTACTTC.